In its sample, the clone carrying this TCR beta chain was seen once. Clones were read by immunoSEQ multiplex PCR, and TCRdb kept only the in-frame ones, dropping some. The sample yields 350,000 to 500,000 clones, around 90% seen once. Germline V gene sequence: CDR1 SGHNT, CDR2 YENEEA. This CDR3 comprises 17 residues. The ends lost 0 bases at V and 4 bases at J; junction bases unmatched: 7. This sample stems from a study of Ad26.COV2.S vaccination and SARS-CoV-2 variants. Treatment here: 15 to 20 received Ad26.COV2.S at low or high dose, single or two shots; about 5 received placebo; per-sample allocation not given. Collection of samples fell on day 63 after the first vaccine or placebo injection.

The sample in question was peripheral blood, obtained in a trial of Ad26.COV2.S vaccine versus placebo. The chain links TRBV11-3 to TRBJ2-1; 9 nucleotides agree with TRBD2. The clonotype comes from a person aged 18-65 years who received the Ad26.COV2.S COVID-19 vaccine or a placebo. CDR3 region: CASSLDRAGGPYNEQFF. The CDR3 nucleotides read TGTGCCAGCAGCTTAGATAGGGCGGGAGGGCCTTACAATGAGCAGTTCTTC.